Detailed here is one T cell receptor beta chain. The PCR had 60 Vbeta and 13 Jbeta primers. Sequencing was performed with immunoSEQ multiplex PCR; in TCRdb, only in-frame clones are kept and a portion is missing. The sample lists 180,000 or so clones, around four fifths seen once, with under 2% in the top ten. This record belongs to a study of cytomegalovirus exposure and HLA in healthy donors. As for the study in general: There were roughly 120 million unique TCR beta sequences, drawn from around 180 million T cells, in an earlier analysis. Most genotyped donors, 65% to 85% of 300 to 400, had Caucasian-associated genetic ancestry.

The CDR3 has 15 amino acids. Unmatched junction bases numbered 9, after V lost 6 bases and J lost 3 bases. Germline CDR1 KGHSH, CDR2 LQKENI. Source material: PBMCs. The rearrangement links TRBV18 to TRBJ2-7; TRBD1 aligns across 9 bases. This TCR was recovered from a woman in her 30s in good health and CMV-seronegative. CDR3 nucleotide sequence: TGTGCCAGCTCGCCTAACAGGGGGCGTCTCTACGAGCAGTACTTC. Its protein is CASSPNRGRLYEQYF.